This T cell receptor beta chain comes out of a study of blood T cell repertoires in COVID-19. Original data processing: The authors estimated nucleated cell counts from reference gene primer amplification. The data were produced by immunoSEQ multiplex PCR, yet TCRdb's version contains in-frame clones alone and is incomplete. V, J and clone size are taken as reported in that table, and D and trimming were inferred from the DNA itself. Of a few hundred thousand clones in the sample, roughly 90% were seen once. V trimming: 2 bases; J trimming: 5 bases; junction bases outside the gene matches: 2. The germline gives CDR1 SGHNT, CDR2 YENEEA. CDR3 length: 14 residues. Cohorts were based on clinical histories the participants reported. Each recovered donor of Cohort 3 presented with two negative PCRs, clearance, or symptom resolution.

This chain connects TRBV11-3 to TRBJ2-1; 8 bases map to TRBD1. Sequencing used PBMCs or T cells enriched from blood (not recorded which). This TCR derives from a woman in her 30s who had recovered from COVID-19. CDR3 sequence reads: CASSLQGANNEQFF. CDR3 in DNA: TGTGCCAGCAGCTTACAGGGGGCTAACAATGAGCAGTTCTTC.